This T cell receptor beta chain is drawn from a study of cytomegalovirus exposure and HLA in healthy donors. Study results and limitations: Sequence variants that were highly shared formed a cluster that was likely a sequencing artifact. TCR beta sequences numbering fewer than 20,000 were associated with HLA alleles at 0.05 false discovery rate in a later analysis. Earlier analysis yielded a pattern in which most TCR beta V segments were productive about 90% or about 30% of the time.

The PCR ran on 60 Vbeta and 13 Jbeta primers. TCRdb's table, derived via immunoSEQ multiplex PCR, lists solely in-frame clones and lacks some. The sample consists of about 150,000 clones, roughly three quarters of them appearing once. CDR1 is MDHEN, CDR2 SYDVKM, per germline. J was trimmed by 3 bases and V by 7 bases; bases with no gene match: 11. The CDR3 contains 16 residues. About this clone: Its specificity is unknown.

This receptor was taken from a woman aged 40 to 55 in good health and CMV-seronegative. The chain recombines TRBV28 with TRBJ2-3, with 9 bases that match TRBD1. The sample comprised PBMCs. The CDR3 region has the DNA TGTGCCAGCAATCCCCCTCTACAGGGGGCGACAGATACGCAGTATTTT. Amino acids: CASNPPLQGATDTQYF. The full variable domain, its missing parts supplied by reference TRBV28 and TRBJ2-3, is DVKVTQSSRYLVKRTGEKVFLECVQDMDHENMFWYRQDPGLGLRLIYFSYDVKMKEKGDIPEGYSVSREKKERFSLILESASTNQTSMYLCASNPPLQGATDTQYFGPGTRLTVL.